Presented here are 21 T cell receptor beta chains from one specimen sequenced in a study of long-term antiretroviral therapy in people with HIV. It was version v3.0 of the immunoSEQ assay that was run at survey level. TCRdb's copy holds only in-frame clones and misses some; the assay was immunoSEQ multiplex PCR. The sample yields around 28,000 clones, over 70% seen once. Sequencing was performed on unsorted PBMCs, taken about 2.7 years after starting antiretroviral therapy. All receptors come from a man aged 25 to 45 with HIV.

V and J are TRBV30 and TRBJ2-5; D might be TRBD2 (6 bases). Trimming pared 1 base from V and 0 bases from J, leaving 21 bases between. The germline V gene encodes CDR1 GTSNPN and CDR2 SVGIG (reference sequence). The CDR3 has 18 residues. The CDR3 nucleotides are TGTGCCTGGAGTGCACATTCCCTAGGCGGGACGTACCAAGAGACCCAGTACTTC. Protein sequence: CAWSAHSLGGTYQETQYF. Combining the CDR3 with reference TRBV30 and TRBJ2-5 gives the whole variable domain SQTIHQWPATLVQPVGSPLSLECTVEGTSNPNLYWYRQAAGRGLQLLFYSVGIGQISSEVPQNLSASRPQDRQFILSSKKLLLSDSGFYLCAWSAHSLGGTYQETQYFGPGTRLLVL.

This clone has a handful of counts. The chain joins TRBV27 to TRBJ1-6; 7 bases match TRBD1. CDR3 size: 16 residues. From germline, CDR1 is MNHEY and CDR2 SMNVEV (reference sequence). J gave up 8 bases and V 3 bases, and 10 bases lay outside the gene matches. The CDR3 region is CASSLSGGGQYSPLHF. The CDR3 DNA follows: TGTGCCAGCAGTTTGTCTGGAGGGGGCCAGTATTCACCCCTCCACTTT.

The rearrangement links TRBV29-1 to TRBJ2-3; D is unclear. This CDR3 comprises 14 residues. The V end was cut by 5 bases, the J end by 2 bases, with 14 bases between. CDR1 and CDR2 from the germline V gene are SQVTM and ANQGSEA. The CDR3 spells CSVHARVLTDTQYF. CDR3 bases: TGCAGCGTTCACGCCCGGGTACTCACAGATACGCAGTATTTT.

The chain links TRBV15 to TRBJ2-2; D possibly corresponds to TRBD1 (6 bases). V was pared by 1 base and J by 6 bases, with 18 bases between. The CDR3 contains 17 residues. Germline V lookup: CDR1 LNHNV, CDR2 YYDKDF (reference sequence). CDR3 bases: TGTGCCACCAGCAGAGCCATTGGGGGCCCCAGGGCCGGGGAGCTGTTTTTT. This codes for CATSRAIGGPRAGELFF.

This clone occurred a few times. CDR3 nucleotides: TGTGCCAGCAGCCACGGACAGCATCAGCCCCAGCATTTT. Its protein product is CASSHGQHQPQHF. This rearrangement joins TRBV7-9 to TRBJ1-5, with D maybe TRBD1 (6 bases). The CDR3 loop spans 13 amino acids. Germline V gives CDR1 SEHNR, CDR2 FQNEAQ (reference sequence). V was trimmed by 5 bases and J by 5 bases, leaving 10 bases between them. Drawing the rest from reference TRBV7-9 and TRBJ1-5, the complete variable domain is DTGVSQNPRHKITKRGQNVTFRCDPISEHNRLYWYRQTLGQGPEFLTYFQNEAQLEKSRLLSDRFSAERPKGSFSTLEIQRTEQGDSAMYLCASSHGQHQPQHFGDGTRLSIL.

CDR3 loop: CASSFGPSVDGYTF. In DNA, the CDR3 is TGTGCCAGCAGTTTCGGGCCCTCAGTGGATGGCTACACCTTC. V is TRBV7-9 and J is TRBJ1-2, with D hard to call. V was clipped by 6 bases and J by 6 bases, with 17 bases between them. CDR1 SEHNR and CDR2 FQNEAQ come from the germline V gene (reference sequence). This CDR3 spans 14 amino acids.

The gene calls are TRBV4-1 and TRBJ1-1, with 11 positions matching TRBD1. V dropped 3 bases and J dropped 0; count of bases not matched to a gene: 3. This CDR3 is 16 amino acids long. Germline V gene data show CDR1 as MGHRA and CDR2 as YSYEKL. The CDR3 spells CASSHGTGGLNTEAFF. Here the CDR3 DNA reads TGCGCCAGCAGCCATGGGACAGGGGGATTGAACACTGAAGCTTTCTTT.

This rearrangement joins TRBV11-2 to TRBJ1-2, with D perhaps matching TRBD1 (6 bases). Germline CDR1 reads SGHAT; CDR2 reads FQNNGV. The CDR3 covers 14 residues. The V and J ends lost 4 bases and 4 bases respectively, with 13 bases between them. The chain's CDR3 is CASSSGQSFYGYTF. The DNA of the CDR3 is TGTGCCAGCAGCTCCGGACAGAGCTTCTATGGCTACACCTTC. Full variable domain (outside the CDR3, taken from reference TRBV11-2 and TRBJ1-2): EAGVAQSPRYKIIEKRQSVAFWCNPISGHATLYWYQQILGQGPKLLIQFQNNGVVDDSQLPKDRFSAERLKGVDSTLKIQPAKLEDSAVYLCASSSGQSFYGYTFGSGTRLTVV.

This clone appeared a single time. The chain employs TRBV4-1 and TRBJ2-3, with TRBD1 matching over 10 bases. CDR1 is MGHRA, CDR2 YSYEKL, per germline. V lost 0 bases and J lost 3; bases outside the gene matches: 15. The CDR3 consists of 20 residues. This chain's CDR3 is CASSQEGQGSLPRATDTQYF. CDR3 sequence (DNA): TGCGCCAGCAGCCAAGAGGGACAGGGGAGTCTCCCGAGGGCTACAGATACGCAGTATTTT.

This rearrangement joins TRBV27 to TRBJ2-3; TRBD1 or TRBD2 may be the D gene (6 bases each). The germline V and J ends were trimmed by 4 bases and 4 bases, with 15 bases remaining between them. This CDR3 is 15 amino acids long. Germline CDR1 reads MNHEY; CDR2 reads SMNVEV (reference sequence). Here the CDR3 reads CASSWMKGGADTQYF. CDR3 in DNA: TGTGCCAGCAGTTGGATGAAGGGGGGCGCAGATACGCAGTATTTT.

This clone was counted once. The CDR3 loop reads CASSVRGANSPLHF. In nucleotides, the CDR3 is TGTGCCAGCAGCGTAAGGGGGGCCAATTCACCCCTCCACTTT. The chain links TRBV9 to TRBJ1-6, with a tentative D call TRBD1 (6 bases). Germline values: CDR1 SGDLS, CDR2 YYNGEE. Trimming removed 1 base at V and 7 bases at J, with 9 bases between. The CDR3 sequence is 14 residues long.

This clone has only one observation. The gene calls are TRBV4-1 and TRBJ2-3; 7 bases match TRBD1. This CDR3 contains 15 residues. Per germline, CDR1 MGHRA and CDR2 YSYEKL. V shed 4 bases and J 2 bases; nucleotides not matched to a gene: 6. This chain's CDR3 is CASSLRDSNTDTQYF. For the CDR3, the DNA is TGCGCCAGCAGCCTCCGGGACAGCAACACAGATACGCAGTATTTT.

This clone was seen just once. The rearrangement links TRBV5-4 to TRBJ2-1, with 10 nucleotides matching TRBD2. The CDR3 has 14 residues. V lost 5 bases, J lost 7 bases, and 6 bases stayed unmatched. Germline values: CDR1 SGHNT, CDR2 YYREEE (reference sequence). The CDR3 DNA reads TGTGCCAGCAGGAGCGGGGGGGTTAATAATGAGCAGTTCTTC. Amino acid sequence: CASRSGGVNNEQFF. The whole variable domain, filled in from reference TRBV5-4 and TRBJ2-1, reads ETGVTQSPTHLIKTRGQQVTLRCSSQSGHNTVSWYQQALGQGPQFIFQYYREEENGRGNFPPRFSGLQFPNYSSELNVNALELDDSALYLCASRSGGVNNEQFFGPGTRLTVL.

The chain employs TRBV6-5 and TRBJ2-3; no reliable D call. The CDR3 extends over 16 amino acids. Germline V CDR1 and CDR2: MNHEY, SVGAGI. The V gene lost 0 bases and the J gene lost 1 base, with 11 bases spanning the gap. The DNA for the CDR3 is TGTGCCAGCAGTTACTCGGCTAGGCGCGGCACAGATACGCAGTATTTT. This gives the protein CASSYSARRGTDTQYF.

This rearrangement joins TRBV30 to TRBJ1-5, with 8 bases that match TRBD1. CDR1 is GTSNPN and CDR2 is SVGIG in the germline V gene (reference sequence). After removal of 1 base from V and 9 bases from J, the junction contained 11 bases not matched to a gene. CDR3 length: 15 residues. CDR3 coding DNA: TGTGCCTGGAGTGGAGACCGTGGGACAGGAGGGCCCCAGCATTTT. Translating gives CAWSGDRGTGGPQHF.

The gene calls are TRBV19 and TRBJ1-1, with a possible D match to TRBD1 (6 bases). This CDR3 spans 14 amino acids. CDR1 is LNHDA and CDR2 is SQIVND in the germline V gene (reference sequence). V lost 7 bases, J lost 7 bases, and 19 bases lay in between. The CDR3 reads CASTVGAGDDEAFF. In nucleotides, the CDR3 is TGTGCCAGTACGGTGGGGGCAGGGGATGATGAAGCTTTCTTT.

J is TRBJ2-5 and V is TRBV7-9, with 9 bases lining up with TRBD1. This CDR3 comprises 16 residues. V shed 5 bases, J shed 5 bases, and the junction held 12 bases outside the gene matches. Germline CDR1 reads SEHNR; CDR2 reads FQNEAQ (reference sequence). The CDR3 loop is CASSPTDRGSGETQYF. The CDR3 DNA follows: TGTGCCAGCAGCCCTACCGACAGGGGGTCTGGGGAGACCCAGTACTTC.

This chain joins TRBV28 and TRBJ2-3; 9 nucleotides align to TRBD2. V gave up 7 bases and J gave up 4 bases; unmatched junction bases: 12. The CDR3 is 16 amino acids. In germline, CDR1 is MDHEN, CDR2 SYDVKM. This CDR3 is CASIYSRGGGADTQYF. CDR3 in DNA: TGTGCCAGCATCTATTCGCGGGGGGGCGGGGCAGATACGCAGTATTTT.

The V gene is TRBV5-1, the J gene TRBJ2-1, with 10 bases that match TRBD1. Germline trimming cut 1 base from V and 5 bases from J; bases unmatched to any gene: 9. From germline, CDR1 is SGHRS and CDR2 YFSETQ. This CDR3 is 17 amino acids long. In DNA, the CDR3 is TGCGCCAGCAGCTTGATGCTGGGGACAGGGGCGGACAATGAGCAGTTCTTC. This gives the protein CASSLMLGTGADNEQFF.

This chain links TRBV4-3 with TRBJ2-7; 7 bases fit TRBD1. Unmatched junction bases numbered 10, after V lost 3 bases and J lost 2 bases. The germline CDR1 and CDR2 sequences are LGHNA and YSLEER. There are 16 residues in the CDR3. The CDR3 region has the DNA TGCGCCAGCAGCCAGGGGACAGTTCCGACTACCTACGAGCAGTACTTC. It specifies CASSQGTVPTTYEQYF.

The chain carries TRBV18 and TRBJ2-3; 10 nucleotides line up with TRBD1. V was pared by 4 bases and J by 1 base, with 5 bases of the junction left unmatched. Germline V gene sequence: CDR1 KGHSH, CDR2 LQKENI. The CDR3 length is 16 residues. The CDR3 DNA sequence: TGTGCCAGCTCACTCTTCGGGACAGGGGGCACAGATACGCAGTATTTT. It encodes CASSLFGTGGTDTQYF.